This TCR beta chain is from a study of blood T cell repertoires in COVID-19 (dated by TCRdb to between 2020 and 2021). Concerning the study at large: Samples from collaborators originated in the United States, Italy and Spain and spanned both the acute and convalescent phases of COVID-19. Samples came from the ongoing ImmuneRACE study (first 160 participants) plus 1,254 subjects from 6 global collaborators. The repertoires were made available in a free public database intended to serve as a resource for research on the immune response to SARS-CoV-2. HLA class I and class II types, where available, came from metadata supplied by the sample provider rather than from assay-based typing. The dataset comprised deeply sampled blood TCRbeta repertoires from subjects exposed to, actively infected with, or recovered from COVID-19. A de-identified subject ID, COVID-19 status, age in years and sex were almost always included in the sample metadata. The material from the prospective study consisted of cDNA or gDNA derived from T cells, B-cell-depleted T cells, or PBMCs.

General findings and caveats noted by the study authors: How much clinical and demographic metadata was included differed by source and by participant, and the metadata was provided uncurated.

Looking up the germline V gene yields CDR1 MRHNA and CDR2 SNTAGT. Counted from cysteine to phenylalanine, this CDR3 has 15 amino acids. Only the CDR3 part of the read is kept: 45 bases, read in frame from the first base. The junction carries 15 bases between V and J, which are trimmed by 6 bases and 3 bases respectively. Collaborating institutions collected whole blood in K2EDTA tubes following their own protocols. For TCRbeta analysis, collaborator samples were shipped as frozen whole blood, as isolated PBMCs, or as DNA extracted from either sample type. As to this clone: It lacks a known antigen. Per-nucleotide qualities are absent, and no much larger clonotype sits a single base away.

The immunoSEQ Assay, a bias-controlled multiplex PCR, was used to amplify TCRbeta CDR3 regions from genomic DNA. Per the source publication's procedure: Nucleated cell counts per sample were estimated from amplification of reference gene primers within the assay. To quantify the absolute abundance of each unique TCRbeta CDR3 rearrangement, sequence reads were collapsed and filtered. Productive Simpson clonality was computed per sample as the square root of Simpson's diversity index over productive rearrangements. TCRdb mirrors the immuneACCESS table, restricted to in-frame sequences. Some clones are absent from its copies; in checked studies, under half trace to an unresolved V gene, and the reason for the others is unknown. The V and J calls and clone size are taken from that table; D and trimming were inferred from the DNA. This sample holds under 200,000 clones; around 83% were observed only once. The top ten clonotypes cover less than 2% of the sample.

The sample was peripheral blood. The chain is encoded by TRBV6-4 joined to TRBJ2-1, with the D segment identity uncertain. This clonotype originated in a human donor in a cohort sampled during active COVID-19. The nucleotide sequence is given as TGTGCCAGCAGCACCCCTATCTCCCTCTACAATGAGCAGTTCTTC. This sequence encodes CASSTPISLYNEQFF.